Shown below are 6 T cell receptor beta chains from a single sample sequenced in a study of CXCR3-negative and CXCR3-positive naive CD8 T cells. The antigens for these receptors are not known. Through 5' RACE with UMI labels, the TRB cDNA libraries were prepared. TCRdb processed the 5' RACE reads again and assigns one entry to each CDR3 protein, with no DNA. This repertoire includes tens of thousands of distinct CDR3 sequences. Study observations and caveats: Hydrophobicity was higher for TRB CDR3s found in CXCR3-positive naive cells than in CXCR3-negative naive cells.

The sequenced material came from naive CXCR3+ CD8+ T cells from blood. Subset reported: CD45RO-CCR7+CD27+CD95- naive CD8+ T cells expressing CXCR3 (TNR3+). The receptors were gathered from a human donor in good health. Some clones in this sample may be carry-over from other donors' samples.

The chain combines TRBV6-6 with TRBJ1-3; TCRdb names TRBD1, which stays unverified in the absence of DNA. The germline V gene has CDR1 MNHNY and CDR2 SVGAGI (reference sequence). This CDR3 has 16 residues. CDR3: CASSYRAGGDGNTIYF.

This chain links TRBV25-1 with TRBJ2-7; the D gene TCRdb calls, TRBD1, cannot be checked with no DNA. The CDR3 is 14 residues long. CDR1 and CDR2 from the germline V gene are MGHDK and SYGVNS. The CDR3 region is CASSEWGQGSEQYF.

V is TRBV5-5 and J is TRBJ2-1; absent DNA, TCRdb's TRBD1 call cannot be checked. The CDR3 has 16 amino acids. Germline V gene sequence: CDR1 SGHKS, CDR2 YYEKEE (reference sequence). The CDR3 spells CASSPRYGQEYNEQFF.

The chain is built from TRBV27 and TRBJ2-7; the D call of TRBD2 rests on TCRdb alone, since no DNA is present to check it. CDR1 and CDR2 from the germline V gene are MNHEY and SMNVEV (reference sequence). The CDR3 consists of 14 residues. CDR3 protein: CASSLPGRIYEQYF.

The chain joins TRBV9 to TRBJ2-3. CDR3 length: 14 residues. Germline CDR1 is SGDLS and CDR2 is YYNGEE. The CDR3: CASSGRLATDTQYF.

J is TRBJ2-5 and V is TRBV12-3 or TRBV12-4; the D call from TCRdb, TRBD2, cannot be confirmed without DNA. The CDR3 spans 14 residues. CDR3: CASSRLAGGETQYF.